This TCR beta chain was identified during a study of post-analysis software for immune sequencing data. The wider study: The disease courses covered relapsing-remitting, secondary progressive and progressive-relapsing multiple sclerosis. Study-level points and caveats: Roughly 5 TRBV segments occurring more often in patients than controls included TRBV5-6, TRBV5-1 and TRBV20-1. Under the F measure, samples that were prepared in one batch clustered strongly together.

V dropped 2 bases and J dropped 4; count of bases not matched to a gene: 8. The CDR3 consists of 16 residues. The germline gives CDR1 DFQATT, CDR2 SNEGSKA (reference sequence). Points on this clonotype: What it binds is unknown.

TCR beta cDNA libraries included unique molecular identifiers. Starting from around 1 to 10 million T cells, the study yielded approximately 500,000 cDNA molecules. One entry per CDR3 protein results from TCRdb running MiXCR on the PCR reads. Here the sample spans hundreds of thousands of distinct CDR3 sequences, 30% being singletons. Sequencing was carried out using blood. The chain is built from TRBV20-1 and TRBJ2-1, with 10 bases matching TRBD2. The receptor comes from a girl aged 5 to 17 with multiple sclerosis. The CDR3 bases are TGCAGTGCTAGATTAATGGCTAGCGGGGGATACAATGAGCAGTTCTTC. Protein product: CSARLMASGGYNEQFF.